The clone carrying this T cell receptor (beta chain) came up many times. Its antigen is not identified. These data originate in a study of CD8 T cells in ankylosing spondylitis. Quantitative molecular-barcoded 5'-RACE generated the TCR beta libraries. Via MiXCR, TCRdb re-called the 5' RACE reads, giving one row per CDR3 protein. The sample consists of hundreds of thousands of distinct CDR3 sequences, 12% of them appearing once. Germline CDR1 reads DFQATT; CDR2 reads SNEGSKA (reference sequence). The length of the CDR3 is 14 residues. The ends were cut back, 1 base at V and 2 bases at J, with 12 bases in the middle. Study-level results: Ankylosing spondylitis blood appeared to carry a characteristic TCR beta motif of roughly 8 highly homologous variants. Matched ankylosing spondylitis synovial fluid reportedly showed significant enrichment of disease-linked clones. Earlier studies detected some motif variants in reactive arthritis synovial fluid and blood.

The sequence was collected from a male donor with ankylosing spondylitis. Input material: blood, either unsorted or a sorted T cell fraction (not recorded which). The gene calls are TRBV20-1 and TRBJ2-7; possible D gene TRBD2, 5 bases. CDR3 in DNA: TGCAGTGCTAGAGTCTCTAGCTGGGCCTACGAGCAGTACTTC. Its protein is CSARVSSWAYEQYF.